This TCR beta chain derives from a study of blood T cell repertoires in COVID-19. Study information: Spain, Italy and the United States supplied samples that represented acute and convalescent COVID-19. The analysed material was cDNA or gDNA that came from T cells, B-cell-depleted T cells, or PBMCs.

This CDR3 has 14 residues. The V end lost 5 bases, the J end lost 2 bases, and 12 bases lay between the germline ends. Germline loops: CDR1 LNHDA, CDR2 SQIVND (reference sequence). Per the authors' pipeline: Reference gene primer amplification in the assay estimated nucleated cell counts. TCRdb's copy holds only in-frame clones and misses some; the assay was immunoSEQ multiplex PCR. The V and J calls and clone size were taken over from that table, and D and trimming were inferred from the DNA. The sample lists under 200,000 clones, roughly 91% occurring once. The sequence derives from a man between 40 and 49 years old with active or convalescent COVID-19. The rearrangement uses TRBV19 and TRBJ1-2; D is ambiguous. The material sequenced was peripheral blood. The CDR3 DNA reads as TGTGCCAGTAGTTCATGGACTTCCAACTATGGCTACACCTTC. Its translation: CASSSWTSNYGYTF.